These T cell receptor beta chains were read from a single sample in a study of breast tumors, draining lymph nodes, adjacent tissues. Each CDR3 protein is one row after TCRdb ran MiXCR on the multiplex PCR reads. The sample contains about 140,000 distinct CDR3 sequences, about 31% of which appear only once. The sample comprised axillary lymph node tissue. These receptors originate from a female donor with breast cancer. Some clones in this sample may be carry-over from other donors' samples. Each CDR3 is given with its conserved first and last residue. A D gene is named only where the DNA matches it firmly. Clone size is stated in some rows and not others, as once, few, many or a class when expanded.

size: NA
V: TRBV19
J: TRBJ2-5
D: TRBD2
DNA: TGTGCCAGTAGTAATGCGGCTAGCGGGGCCCAAGAGACCCAGTACTTC
CDR3: CASSNAASGAQETQYF

size: many
V: TRBV2
J: TRBJ1-1
D: NA
DNA: TGTGCCAGCAGTGAAACGGAGAACACTGAAGCTTTCTTT
CDR3: CASSETENTEAFF

size: many
V: TRBV3-1
J: TRBJ1-5
D: NA
DNA: TGTGCCAGCAGCCAAGGTGAACATCAGCCCCAGCATTTT
CDR3: CASSQGEHQPQHF

size: many
V: TRBV7-9
J: TRBJ2-3
D: TRBD2
DNA: TGTGCCAGCAGCAGGGGACTAGCGGGGGATATAGATACGCAGTATTTT
CDR3: CASSRGLAGDIDTQYF

size: many
V: TRBV7-2
J: TRBJ1-2
D: NA
DNA: TGTGCCAGCAGCTTAGGTGCACTTAACTATGGCTACACCTTC
CDR3: CASSLGALNYGYTF

size: NA
V: TRBV19
J: TRBJ2-7
D: TRBD1
DNA: TGTGCCAGTAGTGTGGGACAGGGAGGAGTCGAGCAGTACTTC
CDR3: CASSVGQGGVEQYF

size: many
V: TRBV4-1
J: TRBJ1-2
D: NA
DNA: TGCGCCAGCAGCCAAGCGGGAGGGAATGACTATGGCTACACCTTC
CDR3: CASSQAGGNDYGYTF

size: many
V: TRBV6-1
J: TRBJ1-5
D: NA
DNA: TGTGCCAGCAGTGAAGCGCGCGGCCCATGGAGCAATCAGCCCCAGCATTTT
CDR3: CASSEARGPWSNQPQHF

size: NA
V: TRBV13
J: TRBJ2-4
D: NA
DNA: TGTGCCAGCAGCTTTGGTCCGGGGGGCCTAAACATTCAGTACTTC
CDR3: CASSFGPGGLNIQYF

size: many
V: TRBV20-1
J: TRBJ2-3
D: NA
DNA: TGCAGTGCTAGAGACCAAAACTCAGATACGCAGTATTTT
CDR3: CSARDQNSDTQYF

size: few
V: TRBV6-5
J: TRBJ1-5
D: NA
DNA: TGTGCCAGCAGACCGAACCGGTTAGGCCAGCCCCAGCATTTT
CDR3: CASRPNRLGQPQHF

size: many
V: TRBV2
J: TRBJ1-1
D: TRBD1
DNA: TGTGCCAGCAGGAAGACAGGGACCGGGACTGAAGCTTTCTTT
CDR3: CASRKTGTGTEAFF

size: many
V: TRBV18
J: TRBJ2-5
D: TRBD1
DNA: TGTGCCAGCTCACCACCCTCAACAGGGGGTCAAGAGACCCAGTACTTC
CDR3: CASSPPSTGGQETQYF

size: many
V: TRBV7-9
J: TRBJ1-4
D: NA
DNA: TGTGCCAGCAGCTCCCCCGGGGGGGCTAATGAAAAACTGTTTTTT
CDR3: CASSSPGGANEKLFF

size: many
V: TRBV20-1
J: TRBJ2-3
D: TRBD2
DNA: TGCAGTGCTAGAGCGCGGGAGACGAGCACAGATACGCAGTATTTT
CDR3: CSARARETSTDTQYF

size: many
V: TRBV11-3
J: TRBJ2-1
D: TRBD2
DNA: TGTGCCAGCAGCCACGGGACTAGCGGGGGGTCCAATGAGCAGTTCTTC
CDR3: CASSHGTSGGSNEQFF

size: many
V: TRBV5-6
J: TRBJ1-2
D: NA
DNA: TGTGCCAGCAACTTGGGGCAGAACGATGGCTACACCTTC
CDR3: CASNLGQNDGYTF